This TCR beta chain was sequenced in a study of shared clonotypes between healthy human individuals. Here immunoSEQ multiplex PCR was the method, and the copy in TCRdb shows in-frame clones only, minus some. Of nearly 1,000,000 clones in the sample, approximately 80% were seen once. Comment on this clone: Antigen: not known.

CD4+ cell separation produced CD45RA+ naive and CD45RA-negative memory subsets. The study, taken as a whole, reports: A handful of donors had roughly 5% of their naive CD4 clonotypes in common.

This receptor was identified in a man aged 18 to 35 in good health. The sample taken for sequencing was memory CD4+ T cells sorted from blood. The subset here: CD45RA-negative fraction.

The CDR3 reads CASRKGLVDIQYF. CDR3 nucleotide sequence: TGTGCCAGCAGGAAGGGACTAGTAGACATTCAGTACTTC. The rearrangement uses TRBV27 and TRBJ2-4, with 8 bases that match TRBD2. CDR3 length equals 13 residues. J gave up 8 bases and V 6 bases, and 6 bases lay outside the gene matches. In germline, CDR1 is MNHEY, CDR2 SMNVEV (reference sequence).